The 26 T cell receptor beta chains below were found in one sample sequenced in a study of a mutant IDH1 vaccine in newly diagnosed glioma. Measured with immunoSEQ multiplex PCR; TCRdb has only the in-frame clones, and not every one. The sample includes 110,000 or so clones, roughly 90% seen only once; the top ten take roughly 0.65%. Time point noted: week 11, during vaccination. Every single dose of the vaccine, 300 ug of mutant IDH1 20-mer peptide, came with topical imiquimod. What these receptors recognize is not known. The sequenced sample was PBMCs, obtained from a glioma patient whose treatment included an IDH1 peptide vaccine. The receptor set was obtained from a woman between 50 and 59 years old with glioma.

The rearrangement joins TRBV2 to TRBJ1-1; D gene uncertain. The CDR3 is 13 amino acids. Germline V CDR1 and CDR2: SNHLY, FYNNEI. V was trimmed by 3 bases and J by 3 bases, leaving 8 bases between them. The CDR3 DNA follows: TGTGCCAGCAGTGAGCAGAGGGACACTGAAGCTTTCTTT. It translates to CASSEQRDTEAFF.

This chain links TRBV28 with TRBJ2-5; TRBD2 might be the D (6 bases). Judging by the DNA end, TRBJ2-7 fits better; the J call may be wrong. From germline, CDR1 is MDHEN and CDR2 SYDVKM. The CDR3 contains 13 residues. The CDR3 DNA is TGTGCCAGCCTCACCGGGGGCTCCTACGAGCAGTACTTC. Its protein product is CASLTGGSYEQYF.

V and J are TRBV4-1 and TRBJ2-1; D is possibly TRBD2 (5 bases). The CDR3 spans 14 residues. Trimming cost V 3 bases and J 2 bases, with 8 bases left between them. The germline V gene encodes CDR1 MGHRA and CDR2 YSYEKL. The CDR3 bases are TGCGCCAGCAGCCACTACGGGACCTACAATGAGCAGTTCTTC. This translates into CASSHYGTYNEQFF.

This chain joins TRBV29-1 and TRBJ2-7; 15 bases are a match to TRBD2. J gave up 3 bases and V 4 bases, and 4 bases lay outside the gene matches. The length of the CDR3 is 15 residues. CDR1 is SQVTM, CDR2 ANQGSEA, per germline. CDR3 in DNA: TGCAGCGTTGGGGGACTAGCGGGAGGCAACTACGAGCAGTACTTC. It translates to CSVGGLAGGNYEQYF.

A note on this clone: At the DNA level, this CDR3 is encoded by other sequences in the same sample as well. The gene calls are TRBV19 and TRBJ2-2; no firm D call. Trimming stripped 2 bases from V and 6 bases from J, with 10 bases between. Germline-derived CDR1 and CDR2 are LNHDA and SQIVND (reference sequence). This CDR3 is built from 14 residues. CDR3 in DNA: TGTGCCAGTAGTATATCTTCGGTGGCCGGGGAGCTGTTTTTT. As protein: CASSISSVAGELFF.

The V call is TRBV28, the J call TRBJ1-3, with D perhaps TRBD1 (5 bases). The CDR3 is 17 amino acids. CDR1 is MDHEN and CDR2 is SYDVKM in the germline V gene. V shed 6 bases and J shed 0 bases, with 18 bases lying between them. CDR3 loop: CASRGGTGLGSGNTIYF. CDR3 bases: TGTGCCAGCAGGGGGGGAACAGGTCTCGGCTCTGGAAACACCATATATTTT.

The chain is built from TRBV18 and TRBJ2-5, with no clear D. The CDR3 has 12 amino acids. Between the trimmed V and J ends, which lost 4 bases and 5 bases, there was a span of 8 bases. The germline CDR1 and CDR2 sequences are KGHSH and LQKENI. CDR3 protein: CASSLGTETQYF. DNA of the CDR3: TGTGCCAGCTCACTGGGTACCGAGACCCAGTACTTC.

The V and J genes are TRBV28 and TRBJ1-6; D is ambiguous. The CDR3 covers 16 residues. Looked up from germline, CDR1 is MDHEN and CDR2 is SYDVKM. Between the trimmed V and J ends, which lost 4 bases and 0 bases, there was a span of 10 bases. CDR3 amino acids: CASSSIGISYNSPLHF. The CDR3 DNA is TGTGCCAGCAGTTCCATCGGGATCTCCTATAATTCACCCCTCCACTTT. The whole variable domain, remainder taken from reference TRBV28 and TRBJ1-6, is DVKVTQSSRYLVKRTGEKVFLECVQDMDHENMFWYRQDPGLGLRLIYFSYDVKMKEKGDIPEGYSVSREKKERFSLILESASTNQTSMYLCASSSIGISYNSPLHFGNGTRLTVT.

This chain uses TRBV28 with TRBJ1-5; 7 nucleotides match TRBD1. CDR3 size: 13 residues. After removal of 5 bases from V and 5 bases from J, the junction contained 3 bases not matched to a gene. CDR1 is MDHEN, CDR2 SYDVKM, per germline. The CDR3 DNA is TGTGCCAGCAGTACAGGGGACTATCAGCCCCAGCATTTT. As protein: CASSTGDYQPQHF. The complete variable domain, with remaining parts taken from reference TRBV28 and TRBJ1-5, reads DVKVTQSSRYLVKRTGEKVFLECVQDMDHENMFWYRQDPGLGLRLIYFSYDVKMKEKGDIPEGYSVSREKKERFSLILESASTNQTSMYLCASSTGDYQPQHFGDGTRLSIL.

V gene TRBV5-1 combines with J gene TRBJ2-1; 8 bases line up with TRBD1. Germline V gene data show CDR1 as SGHRS and CDR2 as YFSETQ. CDR3 length equals 15 residues. Losses at the gene ends were 5 bases for V and 9 bases for J; bases not matched to a gene: 13. The CDR3 spells CASSQTGQAVSEQFF. The CDR3 region has the DNA TGCGCCAGCAGTCAAACGGGACAGGCAGTAAGTGAGCAGTTCTTC.

The chain uses TRBV7-3 and TRBJ1-1; 12 nucleotides align to TRBD1. V gave up 6 bases and J gave up 4 bases; unmatched junction bases: 6. The CDR3 loop spans 15 amino acids. Germline V gene sequence: CDR1 SGHTA, CDR2 FQGTGA. CDR3 DNA sequence: TGTGCCAGCAGGGCCGGGACAGGGGGCCTCACTGAAGCTTTCTTT. Encoded protein: CASRAGTGGLTEAFF.

The chain uses TRBV18 and TRBJ2-5; the match to TRBD1 covers 9 bases. Germline CDR1 and CDR2: KGHSH and LQKENI. The J segment lost 2 bases and the V segment lost 6 bases, leaving 7 bases of the junction unmatched. The CDR3 consists of 15 residues. CDR3 DNA sequence: TGTGCCAGCTCCCGATCGACAGGGGGACAAGAGACCCAGTACTTC. This codes for CASSRSTGGQETQYF.

The chain has TRBV11-3 and TRBJ2-5; 9 positions agree with TRBD1. The J call may be mistaken, given a closer DNA end match to TRBJ2-7. This CDR3 has 15 residues. Germline V lookup: CDR1 SGHNT, CDR2 YENEEA. The CDR3 loop is CASRYRQGEGYEQYF. In DNA form, the CDR3 reads TGTGCCAGCAGGTACCGACAGGGGGAGGGCTACGAGCAGTACTTC.

The rearrangement links TRBV10-1 to TRBJ1-1; possibly TRBD1 for D (5 bases). The CDR3 is made up of 13 amino acids. Germline values: CDR1 WNHNN, CDR2 SYGVQD (reference sequence). V gave up 3 bases and J gave up 11 bases, with 16 bases separating them. As DNA, the CDR3 is TGCGCCAGCAGTGATGGACACCCGGCTGGGGCTTTCTTT. Its protein product is CASSDGHPAGAFF.

The chain joins TRBV7-9 to TRBJ1-2; no definite D call. V lost 2 bases and J 4 bases, leaving 20 bases between the germline ends. The CDR3 runs 17 residues. Looked up from germline, CDR1 is SEHNR and CDR2 is FQNEAQ (reference sequence). Here the CDR3 reads CASSLFPRQPESYGYTF. The CDR3 nucleotides read TGTGCCAGCAGCTTATTCCCCCGTCAGCCAGAATCCTATGGCTACACCTTC. Together with reference TRBV7-9 and TRBJ1-2, the CDR3 gives the full variable domain: DTGVSQNPRHKITKRGQNVTFRCDPISEHNRLYWYRQTLGQGPEFLTYFQNEAQLEKSRLLSDRFSAERPKGSFSTLEIQRTEQGDSAMYLCASSLFPRQPESYGYTFGSGTRLTVV.

V usage is TRBV10-3 and J usage is TRBJ1-2; possibly TRBD1 for D (6 bases). The germline V gene encodes CDR1 ENHRY and CDR2 SYGVKD. This CDR3 comprises 14 residues. V was shortened by 5 bases and J by 6 bases, with 16 bases between the two germline ends. In DNA form, the CDR3 reads TGTGCCATCAGTAAGGGACAACCCAGGAATGGCTACACCTTC. This translates into CAISKGQPRNGYTF.

The genes are TRBV19 and TRBJ1-5, with D uncertain. Trimming pared 7 bases from V and 0 bases from J, leaving 13 bases between. The germline CDR1 and CDR2 sequences are LNHDA and SQIVND (reference sequence). The CDR3 is 15 residues long. CDR3 DNA: TGTGCCAGTAAAGGGCCGGAATATAGCAATCAGCCCCAGCATTTT. Its translation is CASKGPEYSNQPQHF.

This clone was seen a single time. The CDR3 here is CASSARDYSYEQYF. The CDR3 DNA is TGTGCCAGCAGCGCCCGGGACTACTCCTACGAGCAGTACTTC. The chain employs TRBV9 and TRBJ2-7; the match to TRBD2 covers 7 bases. V lost 3 bases, J lost 0 bases, and 3 bases stayed unmatched. The germline gives CDR1 SGDLS, CDR2 YYNGEE. The CDR3 runs to 14 residues.

The chain recombines TRBV6-1 with TRBJ2-5; the match to TRBD2 covers 9 bases. The V and J ends lost 0 bases and 4 bases, in that order; junction bases with no gene match: 12. Germline-derived CDR1 and CDR2 are MNHNS and SASEGT. The CDR3 is 18 amino acids. This chain's CDR3 is CASSEALRGGRVAETQYF. The CDR3 coding sequence is TGTGCCAGCAGTGAAGCGCTTCGGGGCGGGAGGGTCGCAGAGACCCAGTACTTC.

The chain employs TRBV6-6 and TRBJ1-5; tentative D call: TRBD1 (5 bases). The V end lost 5 bases, the J end lost 4 bases, and 12 bases lay between the germline ends. This CDR3 region has 14 residues. Per germline, CDR1 MNHNY and CDR2 SVGAGI (reference sequence). The CDR3 loop reads CASSPQNRNQPQHF. CDR3 sequence (DNA): TGTGCCAGCAGTCCCCAAAACAGGAATCAGCCCCAGCATTTT.

The rearrangement joins TRBV11-2 to TRBJ2-5, with D perhaps matching TRBD2 (6 bases). The CDR3 totals 16 residues. The germline V and J ends were trimmed by 0 bases and 11 bases, with 22 bases remaining between them. The germline V gene encodes CDR1 SGHAT and CDR2 FQNNGV. The CDR3 loop is CASSLDGSGVRYEQYF. The CDR3 DNA sequence: TGTGCCAGCAGCTTAGATGGGTCGGGAGTGCGTTATGAGCAGTACTTC.

V usage is TRBV6-1 and J usage is TRBJ1-5; D is undetermined. This CDR3 contains 10 residues. Trimming took 6 bases from V and 9 from J, leaving 6 bases between them. The V gene's germline CDR1 is MNHNS and CDR2 SASEGT. In DNA form, the CDR3 reads TGTGCCAGCAGCGGTTGGCCCCAGCATTTT. Translated, it gives CASSGWPQHF.

A note on this clone: The identical CDR3 is also encoded by other nucleotide sequences in the sample. This chain connects TRBV5-1 to TRBJ2-7; 12 nucleotides match TRBD2. Per the germline V gene, CDR1 is SGHRS and CDR2 is YFSETQ. The V gene end was trimmed by 4 bases and the J gene end by 5 bases; junction bases not matched to a gene: 4. The CDR3 runs 14 residues. CDR3 DNA sequence: TGCGCCAGCAGCAAAGGACTAGCGGGGAACGAGCAGTACTTC. This encodes CASSKGLAGNEQYF.

The V gene is TRBV13, the J gene TRBJ2-4, with D tentatively TRBD2 (5 bases). Germline V CDR1 and CDR2: PRHDT, FYEKMQ (reference sequence). With 7 bases removed from V and 5 bases from J, the gap between germline ends came to 12 bases. The CDR3 sequence is 13 residues long. CDR3 coding DNA: TGTGCCAGCACCTACCGGGGAGAAAACATTCAGTACTTC. Its translation is CASTYRGENIQYF.

This chain links TRBV19 with TRBJ1-5; 7 nucleotides align to TRBD1. Germline-derived CDR1 and CDR2 are LNHDA and SQIVND (reference sequence). The CDR3 has 15 amino acids. J was trimmed by 4 bases and V by 5 bases; bases with no gene match: 8. The CDR3 region is CASSYRQGTNQPQHF. CDR3 DNA: TGTGCCAGTAGTTACAGACAGGGAACTAATCAGCCCCAGCATTTT.

This clone was picked up one time. The V call is TRBV7-7, the J call TRBJ2-7; perhaps TRBD2 as D (6 bases). This CDR3 is built from 13 residues. Germline CDR1 and CDR2: SSHAT and FNYEAQ (reference sequence). The CDR3 reads CARRETQGYEQYF. CDR3 nucleotides: TGTGCTAGACGGGAGACTCAGGGCTACGAGCAGTACTTC.